These T cell receptor beta chains were read from a single sample in a study of cytomegalovirus exposure and HLA in healthy donors. Assay: immunoSEQ multiplex PCR; the TCRdb copy retains only in-frame clones and omits some. The sample records fewer than 200,000 clones, 60% to 85% being singletons. Sequencing was done on a sample of PBMCs. The origin of the receptors is a man in his forties in good health and CMV-seronegative. The CDR3 runs from the conserved cysteine through the conserved F or W. A D gene is named only where the DNA matches it firmly. Expanded clones are given a class, and other clones once, few, many or no size at all.

size,V,D,J,CDR3,DNA
NA,TRBV7-2,NA,TRBJ1-6,CASSLGETPLHF,TGTGCCAGCAGCTTAGGGGAGACACCCCTCCACTTT
NA,TRBV5-1,NA,TRBJ1-5,CASSLGAGVSNQPQHF,TGCGCCAGCAGCTTGGGGGCAGGGGTGAGCAATCAGCCCCAGCATTTT
NA,TRBV6-1,TRBD1,TRBJ1-2,CASRRTGDRYGYTF,TGTGCCAGCAGAAGGACAGGGGATAGGTATGGCTACACCTTC
once,TRBV28,NA,TRBJ1-2,CASSLEGPTNYGYTF,TGTGCCAGCAGTTTAGAGGGTCCTACTAACTATGGCTACACCTTC
NA,TRBV19,NA,TRBJ1-2,CAGSRGVGGYTF,TGTGCCGGATCTCGGGGTGTCGGGGGCTACACCTTC
NA,TRBV7-9,NA,TRBJ1-1,CASSLAPGGSTEAFF,TGTGCCAGCAGCTTAGCGCCGGGGGGTAGCACTGAAGCTTTCTTT
once,TRBV7-9,NA,TRBJ1-5,CASSPLTLAQGNQPQHF,TGTGCCAGCAGCCCCCTAACGTTAGCTCAGGGTAATCAGCCCCAGCATTTT
NA,TRBV10-3,NA,TRBJ2-2,CAIGGGGELFF,TGTGCCATCGGGGGAGGCGGGGAGCTGTTTTTT
NA,TRBV7-8,NA,TRBJ2-5,CASSLAAAVQETQYF,TGTGCCAGCAGCTTAGCAGCGGCAGTCCAAGAGACCCAGTACTTC
NA,TRBV2,TRBD1,TRBJ1-6,CASSDGQGPWSPLHF,TGTGCCAGCAGTGACGGACAGGGTCCATGGTCACCCCTCCACTTT
NA,TRBV7-2,TRBD2,TRBJ2-1,CASSLASGGSYNEQFF,TGTGCCAGCAGCTTAGCTAGCGGGGGGTCGTACAATGAGCAGTTCTTC
NA,TRBV5-4,TRBD2,TRBJ2-3,CASSLFSGRADTQYF,TGTGCCAGCAGCTTGTTTAGCGGGAGGGCAGATACGCAGTATTTT
NA,TRBV6-6,NA,TRBJ2-7,CASSYWGTYEQYF,TGTGCCAGCAGTTACTGGGGCACCTACGAGCAGTACTTC
NA,TRBV5-1,TRBD1,TRBJ2-3,CASSLGRDRGTDTQYF,TGCGCCAGCAGCTTGGGGCGGGACAGGGGAACAGATACGCAGTATTTT
NA,TRBV6-5,NA,TRBJ2-3,CASSYSSGDTQYF,TGTGCCAGCAGTTACTCGAGCGGAGATACGCAGTATTTT
once,TRBV7-9,TRBD1,TRBJ2-2,CASSVGQPTGELFF,TGTGCCAGCAGCGTGGGACAGCCCACCGGGGAGCTGTTTTTT
NA,TRBV27,NA,TRBJ1-1,CASSWEGMNTEAFF,TGTGCCAGCAGTTGGGAGGGAATGAACACTGAAGCTTTCTTT
NA,TRBV9,NA,TRBJ2-2,CASSVISAGGTGELFF,TGTGCCAGCAGCGTAATTAGCGCTGGTGGCACCGGGGAGCTGTTTTTT
NA,TRBV4-1,NA,TRBJ1-1,CASSQEAPGQLNTEAFF,TGCGCCAGCAGCCAAGAAGCGCCTGGACAGTTGAACACTGAAGCTTTCTTT
NA,TRBV5-8,NA,TRBJ1-1,CASTLRGGGTEAFF,TGTGCCAGCACCCTGCGGGGGGGAGGCACTGAAGCTTTCTTT
NA,TRBV5-4,TRBD1,TRBJ2-1,CASSLEQGVVGDEQFF,TGTGCCAGCAGCTTGGAACAGGGGGTCGTAGGCGATGAGCAGTTCTTC
NA,TRBV28,NA,TRBJ2-5,CASSPGGLQETQYF,TGTGCCAGCAGTCCAGGAGGGTTACAAGAGACCCAGTACTTC
NA,TRBV7-9,NA,TRBJ1-4,CASGRGIDNEKLFF,TGTGCCAGCGGTCGGGGGATCGATAATGAAAAACTGTTTTTT
NA,TRBV11-1,NA,TRBJ1-2,CASSKHRYAREDVSGYTF,TGTGCCAGCAGCAAACACCGATACGCCAGGGAGGATGTCTCTGGCTACACCTTC
NA,TRBV18,TRBD1,TRBJ1-1,CASSLQGATEAFF,TGTGCCAGCTCACTACAGGGGGCCACTGAAGCTTTCTTT
NA,TRBV10-3,TRBD2,TRBJ2-4,CAISDIAGGKNIQYF,TGTGCCATCAGTGATATAGCGGGGGGGAAGAACATTCAGTACTTC
few,TRBV19,NA,TRBJ2-7,CASSKPGRSGEQYF,TGTGCCAGTAGTAAGCCAGGGCGATCAGGGGAGCAGTACTTC
once,TRBV18,TRBD1,TRBJ2-5,CASSPGTGAQETQYF,TGTGCCAGCTCACCCGGGACAGGTGCCCAAGAGACCCAGTACTTC
NA,TRBV7-9,NA,TRBJ1-1,CASSPPQIANTEAFF,TGTGCCAGCAGCCCCCCCCAGATAGCGAACACTGAAGCTTTCTTT
NA,TRBV7-9,TRBD1,TRBJ2-7,CASSLGIARGPSEQYF,TGTGCCAGCAGCTTAGGGATCGCCAGGGGGCCCAGCGAGCAGTACTTC
NA,TRBV7-9,TRBD1,TRBJ2-7,CASQDSSGQGNYEQYF,TGTGCCAGCCAGGACAGTTCGGGACAGGGGAACTACGAGCAGTACTTC
NA,TRBV6-1,NA,TRBJ1-5,CASSEGKSGYNQPQHF,TGTGCCAGCAGTGAAGGAAAGTCCGGGTACAATCAGCCCCAGCATTTT
NA,TRBV18,NA,TRBJ2-3,CASSPLTGRTDTQYF,TGTGCCAGCTCACCACTGACAGGCCGCACAGATACGCAGTATTTT
NA,TRBV10-3,NA,TRBJ2-7,CAISEREGAYEQYF,TGTGCCATCAGTGAGAGGGAAGGGGCCTACGAGCAGTACTTC
NA,TRBV15,NA,TRBJ1-2,CATSRDGESRYTF,TGTGCCACCAGCAGAGATGGGGAGAGTCGCTACACCTTC
NA,TRBV6-6,TRBD1,TRBJ2-3,CASSFRQGAQYTQYF,TGTGCCAGCAGTTTCCGACAGGGGGCACAATATACGCAGTATTTT
NA,TRBV5-1,TRBD1,TRBJ2-7,CASSSGTVTHEQYF,TGCGCCAGCAGCTCTGGGACAGTTACCCACGAGCAGTACTTC
few,TRBV7-8,NA,TRBJ2-1,CASTSWGEATYNEQFF,TGTGCCAGCACCTCTTGGGGGGAGGCCACCTACAATGAGCAGTTCTTC
NA,TRBV27,NA,TRBJ2-5,CASSPFQGALETQYF,TGTGCCAGCAGCCCTTTCCAAGGGGCGTTAGAGACCCAGTACTTC
few,TRBV30,TRBD2,TRBJ2-7,CAWAGAYEQYF,TGTGCCTGGGCGGGGGCCTACGAGCAGTACTTC
NA,TRBV2,TRBD2,TRBJ2-1,CASSGWLSGSSYNEQFF,TGTGCCAGCAGTGGGTGGCTCAGCGGGAGCTCCTACAATGAGCAGTTCTTC
once,TRBV13,NA,TRBJ1-6,CASSRRETGSYNSPLHF,TGTGCCAGCAGCCGACGAGAAACAGGGTCCTATAATTCACCCCTCCACTTT
few,TRBV7-3,NA,TRBJ2-1,CASSGGASLRQFF,TGTGCCAGCAGCGGGGGGGCTAGCTTGCGGCAGTTCTTC
NA,TRBV11-2,TRBD1,TRBJ1-4,CASSLGRGTGATNEKLFF,TGTGCCAGCAGCTTAGGGAGGGGGACAGGAGCAACTAATGAAAAACTGTTTTTT
NA,TRBV7-2,TRBD1,TRBJ2-7,CASSPLTGSLGYEQYF,TGTGCCAGCAGCCCCTTGACAGGGTCCCTTGGCTACGAGCAGTACTTC